This TCR beta chain is from a study of OX40 agonist ivuxolimab in advanced cancers. Overall study context: Partial responses occurred in three patients (one hepatocellular carcinoma, two cutaneous melanoma).

Overall study findings and caveats: The antigen specificity of the peripheral T cells (those that were expanded) was not determined. Dosing at 0.1 to 3.0 mg/kg was accompanied by clonal expansion of CD4+ and CD8+ blood T cells by week 6.

Method: immunoSEQ multiplex PCR; TCRdb's copy keeps in-frame clones and lacks some. The sample lists about 48,000 clones; about 92% were seen once. Worth noting for this clone: Its cognate antigen is unknown.

V lost 9 bases, J lost 6 bases, and 8 bases stayed unmatched. The CDR3 runs to 13 residues. The germline CDR1 and CDR2 sequences are SNHLY and FYNNEI. This sample comprised CD4+ or CD8+ T cells sorted from blood, obtained in a trial of the OX40 agonist ivuxolimab. The V call is TRBV2, the J call TRBJ1-5; 7 nucleotides line up with TRBD1. This receptor was identified in an adult with an advanced solid tumor such as melanoma, head and neck, liver or kidney cancer. Written as DNA, the CDR3 is TGTGCCAGTAGCGGGACAGTCGGTCAGCCCCAGCATTTT. This translates into CASSGTVGQPQHF.